These 20 T cell receptor beta chains originate from one sample sequenced in a study of tissue T cells after allogeneic stem cell transplantation. This table comes from immunoSEQ multiplex PCR, and its TCRdb copy is limited to in-frame clones, with some not included. The table records thousands of clones, about half of them present only once. The time point was: mouse harvest day 7 after allogeneic transplant. The graft held 10^6 splenic CD5+ T cells and 10^7 T-cell-depleted bone marrow cells. Sequenced: gut tissue. These TCRs come from a female BALB/c mouse given C57BL/6 T cells with graft-versus-host disease after an allogeneic hematopoietic cell transplant.

Relative to its sample, this clone is medium-sized. The germline and genes are mouse ones. The missing CDR3 end, 1 residue past where the read stops, is filled in from the germline J gene. The chain joins TRBV15 to TRBJ2-7; 8 nucleotides match TRBD2. The germline V gene has CDR1 SGHND and CDR2 FRSKSL. With V trimmed by 2 bases and J by 4 bases, 4 bases remained unmatched. The CDR3 is made up of 14 amino acids. CDR3 DNA, as far as it was read: TGTGCCAGCAGTTTATCGGGGGGGCCTTATGAACAGTAC. Protein product: CASSLSGGPYEQY. The complete CDR3 protein is CASSLSGGPYEQYF.

By sample share, this clone is medium-sized (0.01 to 0.1%). These gene names are mouse names. The CDR3 is cut off 1 residue early in the read; its end comes from the germline J gene. The chain combines TRBV17 with TRBJ2-3, with 9 bases fitting TRBD2. Unmatched junction bases numbered 3, after V lost 5 bases and J lost 0 bases. Looked up from germline, CDR1 is MNHDT and CDR2 is YYDKIL. The CDR3 totals 15 residues. Partial CDR3 DNA: TGTGCTAGCAGTGAGACTGGGGGTAGTGCAGAAACGCTGTAT. Amino acids: CASSETGGSAETLY. The complete CDR3 protein is CASSETGGSAETLYF.

Notes on this clone: Mouse gene names and germline throughout. With the read ending 1 residue before the CDR3 end, the germline J gene is used to fill in that end. The chain carries TRBV5 and TRBJ2-4; 12 bases line up with TRBD2. The trim removed 0 bases at V and 0 bases at J, leaving 1 base unmatched. CDR1 is LGHNA, CDR2 YNLKQL, per germline (reference sequence). The CDR3 runs to 17 residues. The CDR3 loop is CASSQEGTGGSQNTLYF. The sequenced CDR3 bases are TGTGCCAGCAGCCAAGAGGGGACTGGGGGGAGTCAAAACACCTTGTAC.

This clone rates as medium-sized (0.01 to 0.1%). Germline and genes here are mouse. The sequenced fragment ends 1 residue before the CDR3 boundary, so the rest is inferred from the germline J gene. V gene TRBV26 combines with J gene TRBJ1-5; D not certain. The V gene's germline CDR1 is KGHPV and CDR2 FQNQEV (reference sequence). The V and J ends lost 2 bases and 0 bases respectively, with 5 bases between them. The CDR3 contains 14 residues. The CDR3 reads CASSLQHNNQAPLF. CDR3 DNA, as far as it was read: TGTGCCAGCAGTCTGCAGCATAACAACCAGGCTCCGCTT.

This clone was seen more than once but under ten times. Gene names follow the mouse nomenclature. CDR3 sequence reads: CASSDWGGYEQYF. The sequenced CDR3 bases are TGTGCCAGCAGTGACTGGGGGGGGTATGAACAGTAC. The chain couples TRBV19 to TRBJ2-7; TRBD2 matches 11 bases. The read stops 1 residue short of the end of the CDR3; the missing end is completed from the germline J gene. CDR1 is FNHDT and CDR2 is SITEND in the germline V gene (reference sequence). There are 13 residues in the CDR3. The J segment lost 4 bases and the V segment lost 4 bases, leaving 1 base of the junction unmatched.

A note on this clone: Genes here carry mouse names. The CDR3 goes on 1 residue after the read ends, and that part is filled in from the germline J gene. The chain uses TRBV23 and TRBJ2-7; the DNA was not compared with TRBD2, the D call given in the table. The CDR3 consists of 14 residues. Germline V gene lookup returns CDR1 KGHTA and CDR2 FQNQQP. The sequenced part of the CDR3 DNA is TGCTCCAGCAGTCAGGAGACTGGGGGCTATGAACAGTAC. It translates to CSSSQETGGYEQY. The full CDR3 sequence reads CSSSQETGGYEQYF. The full variable domain, in which reference TRBV23 and TRBJ2-7 provide the parts outside the CDR3, is DAAVTQKPRYLIKMKGQEAEMKCIPEKGHTAVFWYQQKQSKELKFLIYFQNQQPLDQIDMVKERFSAVCPSSSLCSLGIRTCEAEDSALYLCSSSQETGGYEQYFGPGTRLTVL.

This clone appeared a few times. The genes are named according to mouse. Read data end 1 residue before the CDR3 end; the end is taken from the germline J gene. This sequence joins TRBV16 and TRBJ1-2, with 9 bases identical to TRBD1. This CDR3 has 15 residues. Germline CDR1 SGHSA, CDR2 FRNQAP. The junction had 4 bases not matched to a gene; V was cut back by 5 bases and J by 0 bases. CDR3: CASSTRQGANSDYTF. The CDR3 bases that were read are TGTGCAAGCAGCACCCGACAGGGGGCAAACTCCGACTACACC. Complete variable domain (other parts from reference TRBV16 and TRBJ1-2): NAGVIQTPRHKVTGKGQEATLWCEPISGHSAVFWYRQTIVQGLEFLTYFRNQAPIDDSGMPKERFSAQMPNQSHSTLKIQSTQPQDSAVYLCASSTRQGANSDYTFGSGTRLLVI.

About this clone itself: Gene names and germline refer to mouse. The read terminates 1 residue ahead of where the CDR3 ends, so the germline J gene completes it. This chain connects TRBV1 to TRBJ1-1; TRBD1 aligns across 8 bases. The CDR3 sequence is 15 residues long. After removal of 6 bases from V and 0 bases from J, the junction contained 6 bases not matched to a gene. The germline CDR1 and CDR2 sequences are NSQYPW and LRSPGD (reference sequence). Partial CDR3 DNA: TGCACCTGCAGCCGACAGGGGATGTCAAACACAGAAGTCTTC. Amino acids: CTCSRQGMSNTEVF. The CDR3 as a whole reads CTCSRQGMSNTEVFF.

This clone was detected a few times. Gene names are the mouse ones. The missing CDR3 end, 1 residue past where the read stops, is filled in from the germline J gene. The rearrangement links TRBV26 to TRBJ2-1, with 7 nucleotides matching TRBD1. The V gene end was trimmed by 4 bases and the J gene end by 6 bases; junction bases not matched to a gene: 6. The CDR3 runs 14 residues. Germline CDR1 is KGHPV and CDR2 is FQNQEV (reference sequence). CDR3 DNA, as far as it was read: TGTGCCAGCAGTCGTCACAGGGGTGGTGCTGAGCAGTTC. Translating it yields CASSRHRGGAEQF. The full CDR3 reads CASSRHRGGAEQFF. Full variable domain (missing parts from reference TRBV26 and TRBJ2-1): NSKVIQTPRYLVKGQGQKAKMRCIPEKGHPVVFWYQQNKNNEFKFLINFQNQEVLQQIDMTEKRFSAECPSNSPCSLEIQSSEAGDSALYLCASSRHRGGAEQFFGPGTRLTVL.

Remarks on this clone: Any gene name here is a mouse gene name. The sequence runs out 1 residue before the end of the CDR3; the remainder is reconstructed from the germline J gene. The J gene is TRBJ1-6, the V gene TRBV1; 9 bases agree with TRBD1. TRBJ1-6 is placed among ORFs of uncertain function. The V gene's germline CDR1 is NSQYPW and CDR2 LRSPGD (reference sequence). The CDR3 loop spans 15 amino acids. With 3 bases clipped from V and 3 bases from J, the junction kept 0 bases outside the gene matches. The part of the CDR3 DNA that was read is TGCACCTGCAGTGCGACAGGGGGCTATAATTCGCCCCTCTAC. Translating gives CTCSATGGYNSPLY. From start to end, the CDR3 is CTCSATGGYNSPLYF.

In the case of this clone: Gene names refer to mouse genes. The read stops 1 residue short of the end of the CDR3; the missing end is completed from the germline J gene. The rearrangement joins TRBV23 to TRBJ1-1; the listed D gene, TRBD1, was not tested against the DNA. The CDR3 is 14 amino acids. Germline assignment: CDR1 KGHTA and CDR2 FQNQQP. The CDR3 bases that were read are TGCTCCAGCAGTGCGGGACAGGGGAACACAGAAGTCTTC. This encodes CSSSAGQGNTEVF. The CDR3, in full, reads CSSSAGQGNTEVFF. The full variable domain, its missing parts supplied by reference TRBV23 and TRBJ1-1, is DAAVTQKPRYLIKMKGQEAEMKCIPEKGHTAVFWYQQKQSKELKFLIYFQNQQPLDQIDMVKERFSAVCPSSSLCSLGIRTCEAEDSALYLCSSSAGQGNTEVFFGKGTRLTVV.

Details on this clone: Gene labels here are mouse ones. The sequenced fragment ends 1 residue before the CDR3 boundary, so the rest is inferred from the germline J gene. V usage is TRBV12-2 and J usage is TRBJ1-4; D possibly corresponds to TRBD1 (5 bases). This CDR3 is 16 amino acids long. Germline V lookup: CDR1 SGHLS, CDR2 HYDKME. Deletions cut 0 bases from V and 0 bases from J, with 10 bases between. This CDR3 is CASSLGGLISNERLFF. The part of the CDR3 DNA that was read is TGTGCCAGCTCTCTCGGGGGGTTAATTTCCAACGAAAGATTATTT. Complete variable domain (other parts from reference TRBV12-2 and TRBJ1-4): NSGVVQSPRYIIKGKGERSILKCIPISGHLSVAWYQQTQGQELKFFIQHYDKMERDKGNLPSRFSVQQFDDYHSEMNMSALELEDSAVYFCASSLGGLISNERLFFGHGTKLSVL.

On this clone: Gene names and germline refer to mouse. The read finishes 1 residue shy of the CDR3 end, and the germline J gene is used to complete it. The V call is TRBV26, the J call TRBJ2-2, with D perhaps TRBD1 (6 bases). The CDR3 length is 13 residues. Trimming removed 8 bases at V and 1 base at J, with 8 bases between. Germline V gives CDR1 KGHPV, CDR2 FQNQEV (reference sequence). The CDR3 sequence is CASRDINTGQLYF. The sequenced CDR3 bases are TGTGCCAGCCGGGACATAAACACCGGGCAGCTCTAC.

On this clone itself: The germline and genes are mouse ones. The observed sequence ends 1 residue before the CDR3 terminus, with the missing tail filled in from the germline J gene. The chain has TRBV3 and TRBJ2-3, with 12 positions matching TRBD2. Trimming took 5 bases from V and 5 from J; bases not matched to a gene: 5. The germline V gene encodes CDR1 SNHLY and CDR2 FYNGKV (reference sequence). The CDR3 extends over 15 amino acids. CDR3 region: CASSQTGGAGETLYF. The part of the CDR3 DNA that was read is TGTGCCAGCAGCCAGACTGGGGGGGCGGGAGAAACGCTGTAT. Full variable domain (remainder filled in from reference TRBV3 and TRBJ2-3): GPKVLQIPSHQIIDMGQMVTLNCDPVSNHLYFYWYKQILGQQMEFLVNFYNGKVMEKSKLFKDQFSVERPDGSYFTLKIQPTALEDSAVYFCASSQTGGAGETLYFGSGTRLTVL.

With regard to this clone: The germline and genes are mouse ones. The read ends 1 residue shy of where the CDR3 ends; the end is completed using the germline J gene. V usage is TRBV1 and J usage is TRBJ2-3; D is possibly TRBD2 (5 bases). Germline CDR1 NSQYPW, CDR2 LRSPGD (reference sequence). CDR3 length: 14 amino acids. V was trimmed by 1 base and J by 0 bases, leaving 5 bases between them. This chain's CDR3 is CTCSAAGSAETLYF. CDR3 DNA, as far as it was read: TGCACCTGCAGTGCAGCTGGGAGTGCAGAAACGCTGTAT.

This clone occurred a few times. The gene symbols are mouse symbols. Read sequence stops 1 residue before the CDR3 end, and the germline J gene provides the missing end. V gene TRBV13-2 combines with J gene TRBJ2-5, with D unclear. The length of the CDR3 is 12 residues. Germline CDR1 reads NNHNN; CDR2 reads SYGAGS (reference sequence). V lost 3 bases and J lost 3, with 5 bases in between. The CDR3 loop reads CASGGQQDTQYF. The DNA read from the CDR3 is TGTGCCAGCGGTGGACAACAAGACACCCAGTAC.

On this clone: Gene and germline names: mouse. The observed sequence ends 1 residue before the CDR3 terminus, with the missing tail filled in from the germline J gene. The chain couples TRBV2 to TRBJ2-3; D possibly corresponds to TRBD1 (6 bases). V was pared by 0 bases and J by 1 base, with 11 bases between. Per germline, CDR1 LGHNA and CDR2 YSYQKL. The CDR3 extends over 16 amino acids. The CDR3 spells CASSQDTAGGAETLYF. The CDR3 DNA, read in part, is TGTGCCAGCAGCCAAGATACGGCAGGGGGTGCAGAAACGCTGTAT.

Remarks on this clone: The junction departs from the called germline gene at one end, perhaps through a read error. Gene names and germline match the mouse. The read comes to an end 1 residue before the CDR3 does, leaving the germline J gene to fill in the end. The chain uses TRBV13-1 and TRBJ2-7, with D possibly TRBD2 on 7 matching bases. Per the germline V gene, CDR1 is NSHNY and CDR2 is SYGAGN. The CDR3 is made up of 14 amino acids. This CDR3 reads CATSDGGPSYEQYF. CDR3 bases read: TGTGCCACCAGTGATGGGGGGCCCTCCTATGAACAGTAC.

Notes on this clone: Gene names are the mouse ones. Read data end 1 residue before the CDR3 end; the end is taken from the germline J gene. This chain uses TRBV24 with TRBJ2-5; tentatively, D is TRBD2 (6 bases). Germline values: CDR1 KGHTA, CDR2 FRNEEI. The CDR3 loop spans 14 amino acids. The V end lost 3 bases, the J end lost 5 bases, and 12 bases lay between the germline ends. CDR3 DNA (partial): TGTGCCAGCAGTCTCGGCTGGGGCCCAGACACCCAGTAC. Its protein product is CASSLGWGPDTQY. The full CDR3 reads CASSLGWGPDTQYF.

To note about this clone: These gene names are mouse names. The read falls 1 residue short of the CDR3 end, and the missing part is taken from the germline J gene. The V and J genes are TRBV20 and TRBJ1-4; possibly TRBD1 for D (6 bases). The CDR3 is made up of 13 amino acids. The V end was cut by 6 bases, the J end by 2 bases, with 10 bases between. Looked up from germline, CDR1 is GFQATS and CDR2 is STVNSAI. The sequenced CDR3 bases are TGTGGTGCCCTTCAGGGGTCCAACGAAAGATTATTT. Translated: CGALQGSNERLF. The entire CDR3 protein is CGALQGSNERLFF.